This T cell receptor (beta chain) is from a study of graft-versus-host responses after intestinal transplantation. The overall study: The whole recipient group had anti-thymocyte globulin induction followed by tacrolimus and steroids for roughly three years.

Study-level findings and limits: Detected in recipient marrow were GvH clones, some of which were first observed in ileum or blood. Early post-transplant HvG declines tracked with peak circulating GvH clone levels.

Some clones are missing from TCRdb's copy, which holds only in-frame ones; the method was immunoSEQ multiplex PCR. The repertoire holds some 45,000 clones, with about 91% as singletons. Comments on this clone: No antigen is known for it.

The CDR3 is made up of 13 amino acids. CDR1 MNHEY and CDR2 SVGAGI come from the germline V gene. V lost 5 bases, J lost 0 bases, and 5 bases lay in between. The TCR sequence derives from a human patient who received an intestinal transplant, so some T cells may come from the graft donor. The input for sequencing was PBMCs, taken 524 days after transplant. V gene TRBV6-5 combines with J gene TRBJ1-5; no clear D gene. The CDR3 protein is CASSDGSNQPQHF. DNA for the CDR3: TGTGCCAGCAGTGACGGTAGCAATCAGCCCCAGCATTTT.